The present TCR beta chain was sequenced within a study of cytomegalovirus exposure and HLA in healthy donors. Healthy people donating bone marrow made up the donors. 60 Vbeta and 13 Jbeta primers were used in PCR. Assay used: immunoSEQ multiplex PCR; TCRdb lists only in-frame clones, some missing. The sample includes 130,000 to 150,000 clones, 70% to 85% of them seen just once. Trimming took off 3 bases at V and 0 bases at J, with 3 bases between the two ends. The CDR3 is 12 amino acids. From germline, CDR1 is MDHEN and CDR2 SYDVKM. Study findings and constraints: Accurate HLA-A and HLA-B prediction from TCR beta sequences was reported for most subjects. V segments that were indistinguishable, TRBV6-2 and TRBV6-3 among them, were omitted from analysis.

A note on this clone: Its matching antigen is unknown.

The sequence was obtained from a woman between 55 and 75 years old in good health and CMV-seropositive. The chain uses TRBV28 and TRBJ2-7; D remains ambiguous. The sample was PBMCs. CDR3 amino acids: CASSFVSYEQYF. The CDR3 DNA reads as TGTGCCAGCAGTTTCGTCTCCTACGAGCAGTACTTC. The complete variable domain, with remaining parts taken from reference TRBV28 and TRBJ2-7, reads DVKVTQSSRYLVKRTGEKVFLECVQDMDHENMFWYRQDPGLGLRLIYFSYDVKMKEKGDIPEGYSVSREKKERFSLILESASTNQTSMYLCASSFVSYEQYFGPGTRLTVT.